This T cell receptor (beta chain) was recovered during a study of Graves' ophthalmopathy and Graves' hyperthyroidism. Points from the study as a whole: Detection in blood was also observed for most expanded thyroid clonotypes above 0.001 frequency.

As for this clonotype: Its cognate antigen is unknown.

Hyperthyroidism is called stable when no ophthalmopathy develops within 18 months of follow-up. Transcripts of RNA were the source for amplifying TCR beta CDR3 regions. HTBI primers primed a first-round RT-PCR, and a second-round multiplex PCR followed. TCRdb analysed the multiplex PCR reads with MiXCR anew, one entry per CDR3 protein. The data contain about 380,000 distinct CDR3 sequences, 15% to 17% of them singletons. Germline V CDR1 and CDR2: LNHDA, SQIVND (reference sequence). CDR3 length equals 15 residues. Trimming took 5 bases from V and 1 from J, leaving 12 bases between them. Sequencing was carried out using peripheral blood. The source of this sequence is a woman between 18 and 29 years old with stable Graves' hyperthyroidism. The rearrangement uses TRBV19 and TRBJ1-5; D uncertain. The CDR3 reads CASSGSQRSNQPQHF. CDR3 DNA sequence: TGTGCCAGTAGTGGTTCCCAGAGGAGCAATCAGCCCCAGCATTTT.